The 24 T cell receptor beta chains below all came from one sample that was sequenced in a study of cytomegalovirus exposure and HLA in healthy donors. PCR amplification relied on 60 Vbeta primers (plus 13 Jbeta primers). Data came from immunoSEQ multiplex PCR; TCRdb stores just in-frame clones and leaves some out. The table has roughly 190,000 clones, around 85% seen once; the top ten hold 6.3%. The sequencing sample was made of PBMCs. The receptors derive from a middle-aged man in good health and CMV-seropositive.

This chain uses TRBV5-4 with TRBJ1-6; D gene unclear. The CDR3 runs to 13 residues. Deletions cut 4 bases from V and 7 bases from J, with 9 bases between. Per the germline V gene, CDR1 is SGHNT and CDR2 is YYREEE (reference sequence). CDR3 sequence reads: CASSPTVNSPLHF. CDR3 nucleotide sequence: TGTGCCAGCAGCCCAACTGTAAATTCACCCCTCCACTTT.

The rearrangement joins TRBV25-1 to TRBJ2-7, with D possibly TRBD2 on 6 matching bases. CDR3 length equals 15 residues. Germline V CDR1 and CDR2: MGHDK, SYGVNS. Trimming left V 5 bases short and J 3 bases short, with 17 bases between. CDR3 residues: CASSSRRGRLYEQYF. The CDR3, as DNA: TGTGCCAGCAGTTCCCGACGGGGGAGACTCTACGAGCAGTACTTC.

The CDR3 DNA sequence: TGTGCCAGCAGTTTAAGCCGGGACAGGGACGGCTACACCTTC. Amino acid sequence: CASSLSRDRDGYTF. The rearrangement joins TRBV28 to TRBJ1-2; TRBD1 matches at 9 bases. Trimming at V came to 2 bases and at J to 8 bases, leaving 6 bases not matched to a gene. CDR3 size: 14 residues. Germline CDR1 is MDHEN and CDR2 is SYDVKM.

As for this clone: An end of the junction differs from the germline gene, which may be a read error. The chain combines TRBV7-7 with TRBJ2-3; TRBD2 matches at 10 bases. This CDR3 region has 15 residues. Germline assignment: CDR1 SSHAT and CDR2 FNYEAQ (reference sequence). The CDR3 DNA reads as TGTGCTAGCAGCCCCCCGGGACTAGCGACAGATACGCAGTATTTT. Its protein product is CASSPPGLATDTQYF.

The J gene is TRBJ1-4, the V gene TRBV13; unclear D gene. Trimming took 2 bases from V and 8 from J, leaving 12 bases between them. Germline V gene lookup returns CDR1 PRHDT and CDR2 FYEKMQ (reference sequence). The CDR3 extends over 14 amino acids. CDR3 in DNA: TGTGCCAGCAGCTTATCGGGATATTTCGAAAAACTGTTTTTT. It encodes CASSLSGYFEKLFF.

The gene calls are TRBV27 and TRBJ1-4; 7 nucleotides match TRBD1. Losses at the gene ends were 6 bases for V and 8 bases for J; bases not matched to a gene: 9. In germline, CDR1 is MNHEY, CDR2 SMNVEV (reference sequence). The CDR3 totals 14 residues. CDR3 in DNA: TGTGCCAGCAGCATCTCGGGACAGACAGAAAAACTGTTTTTT. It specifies CASSISGQTEKLFF.

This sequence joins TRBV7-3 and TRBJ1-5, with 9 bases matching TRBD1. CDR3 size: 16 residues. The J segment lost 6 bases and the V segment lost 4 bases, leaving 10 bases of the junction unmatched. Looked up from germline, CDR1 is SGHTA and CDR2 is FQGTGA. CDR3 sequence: CASSSTGTGTGQPQHF. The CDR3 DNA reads TGTGCCAGCAGCTCCACCGGGACAGGGACGGGTCAGCCCCAGCATTTT.

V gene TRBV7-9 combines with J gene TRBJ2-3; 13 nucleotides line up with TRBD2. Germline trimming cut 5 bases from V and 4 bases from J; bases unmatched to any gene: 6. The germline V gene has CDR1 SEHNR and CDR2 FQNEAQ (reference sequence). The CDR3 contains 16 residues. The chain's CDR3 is CASSPTSGGAPDTQYF. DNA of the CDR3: TGTGCCAGCAGCCCTACTAGCGGGGGGGCCCCAGATACGCAGTATTTT.

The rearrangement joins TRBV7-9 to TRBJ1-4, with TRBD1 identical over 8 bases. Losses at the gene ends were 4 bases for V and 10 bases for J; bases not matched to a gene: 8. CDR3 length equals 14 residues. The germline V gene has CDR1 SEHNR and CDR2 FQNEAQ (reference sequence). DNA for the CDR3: TGTGCCAGCAGCTCCACAGGGGGAGTGGGAAAACTGTTTTTT. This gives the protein CASSSTGGVGKLFF.

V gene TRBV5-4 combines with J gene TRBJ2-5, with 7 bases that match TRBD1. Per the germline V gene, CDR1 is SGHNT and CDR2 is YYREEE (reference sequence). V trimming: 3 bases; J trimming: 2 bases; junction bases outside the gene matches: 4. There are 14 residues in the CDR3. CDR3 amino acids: CASSSQGSQETQYF. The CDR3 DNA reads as TGTGCCAGCAGCTCACAGGGGTCGCAAGAGACCCAGTACTTC.

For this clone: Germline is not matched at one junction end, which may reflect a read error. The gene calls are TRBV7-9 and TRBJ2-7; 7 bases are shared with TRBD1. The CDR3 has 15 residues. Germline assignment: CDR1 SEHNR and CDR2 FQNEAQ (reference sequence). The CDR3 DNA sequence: TGTTCCAGCAGCCCACCGGACAGGAGATCCTACGAGCAGTACTTC. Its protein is CSSSPPDRRSYEQYF.

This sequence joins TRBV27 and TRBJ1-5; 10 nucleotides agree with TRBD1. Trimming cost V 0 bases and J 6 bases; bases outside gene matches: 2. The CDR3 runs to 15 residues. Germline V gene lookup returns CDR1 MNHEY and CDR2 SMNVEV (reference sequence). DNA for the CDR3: TGTGCCAGCAGTTTATCGCGGACAGGGGGTCAGCCCCAGCATTTT. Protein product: CASSLSRTGGQPQHF.

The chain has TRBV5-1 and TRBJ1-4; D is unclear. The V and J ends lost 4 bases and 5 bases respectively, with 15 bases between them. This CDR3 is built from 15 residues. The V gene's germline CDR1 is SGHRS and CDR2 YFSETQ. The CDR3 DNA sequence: TGCGCCAGCAGCCAAGAAAGACTGATGAATGAAAAACTGTTTTTT. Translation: CASSQERLMNEKLFF. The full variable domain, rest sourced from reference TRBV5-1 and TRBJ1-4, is KAGVTQTPRYLIKTRGQQVTLSCSPISGHRSVSWYQQTPGQGLQFLFEYFSETQRNKGNFPGRFSGRQFSNSRSEMNVSTLELGDSALYLCASSQERLMNEKLFFGSGTQLSVL.

For the CDR3, the DNA is TGTGCCAGCAGCGTAGCTGGACTAGCGCCAGATACGCAGTATTTT. As protein: CASSVAGLAPDTQYF. The chain combines TRBV9 with TRBJ2-3; 9 positions agree with TRBD2. This CDR3 has 15 amino acids. Looked up from germline, CDR1 is SGDLS and CDR2 is YYNGEE. J was trimmed by 4 bases and V by 0 bases; bases with no gene match: 3.

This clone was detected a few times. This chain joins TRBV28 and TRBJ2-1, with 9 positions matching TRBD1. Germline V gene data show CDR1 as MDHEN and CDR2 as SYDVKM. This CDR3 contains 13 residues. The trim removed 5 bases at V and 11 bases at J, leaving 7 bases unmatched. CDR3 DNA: TGTGCCAGCAGTGTGGTACAGGGGGCTAAGCAGTTCTTC. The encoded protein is CASSVVQGAKQFF.

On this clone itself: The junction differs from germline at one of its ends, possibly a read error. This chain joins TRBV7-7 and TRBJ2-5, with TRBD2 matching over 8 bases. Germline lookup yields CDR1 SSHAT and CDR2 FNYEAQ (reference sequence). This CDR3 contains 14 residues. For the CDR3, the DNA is TGTGCTAGCAGCTTAGGGGGACTCGGGGGGGAGCAGTACTTC. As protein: CASSLGGLGGEQYF. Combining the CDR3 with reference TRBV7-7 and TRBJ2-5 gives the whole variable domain GAGVSQSPRYKVTKRGQDVTLRCDPISSHATLYWYQQALGQGPEFLTYFNYEAQPDKSGLPSDRFSAERPEGSISTLTIQRTEQRDSAMYRCASSLGGLGGEQYFGPGTRLLVL.

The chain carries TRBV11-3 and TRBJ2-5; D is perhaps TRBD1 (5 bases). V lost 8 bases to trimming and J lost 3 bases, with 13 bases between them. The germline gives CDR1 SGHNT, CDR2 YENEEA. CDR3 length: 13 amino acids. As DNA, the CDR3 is TGTGCCAGCTCTCGGCAGGGAAAAGAGACCCAGTACTTC. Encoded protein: CASSRQGKETQYF.

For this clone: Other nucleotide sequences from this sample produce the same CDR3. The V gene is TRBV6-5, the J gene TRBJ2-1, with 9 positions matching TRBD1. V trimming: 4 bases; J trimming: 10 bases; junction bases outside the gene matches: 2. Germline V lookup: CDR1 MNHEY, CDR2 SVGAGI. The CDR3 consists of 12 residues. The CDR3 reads CASSFDRGEQFF. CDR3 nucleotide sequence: TGTGCCAGCAGTTTCGACAGGGGGGAGCAGTTCTTC.

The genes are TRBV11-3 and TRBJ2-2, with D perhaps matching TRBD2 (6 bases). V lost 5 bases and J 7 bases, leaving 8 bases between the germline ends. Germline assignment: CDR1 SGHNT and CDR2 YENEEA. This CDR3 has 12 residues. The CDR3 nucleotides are TGTGCCAGCAGCCAGACTAGCGGGGAGCTGTTTTTT. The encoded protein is CASSQTSGELFF. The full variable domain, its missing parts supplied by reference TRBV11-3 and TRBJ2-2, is EAGVVQSPRYKIIEKKQPVAFWCNPISGHNTLYWYLQNLGQGPELLIRYENEEAVDDSQLPKDRFSAERLKGVDSTLKIQPAELGDSAVYLCASSQTSGELFFGEGSRLTVL.

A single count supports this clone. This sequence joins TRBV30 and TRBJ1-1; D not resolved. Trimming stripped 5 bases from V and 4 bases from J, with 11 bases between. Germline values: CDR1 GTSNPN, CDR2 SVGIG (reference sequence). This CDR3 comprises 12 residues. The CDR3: CAWCQVTTEAFF. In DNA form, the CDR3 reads TGTGCCTGGTGCCAGGTAACCACTGAAGCTTTCTTT.

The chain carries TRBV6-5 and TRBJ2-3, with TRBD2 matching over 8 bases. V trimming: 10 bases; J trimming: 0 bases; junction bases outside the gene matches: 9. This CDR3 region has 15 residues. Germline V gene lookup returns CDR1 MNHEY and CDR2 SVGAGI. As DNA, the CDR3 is TGTGCCACTCGCAATAGCGGGGCCAGCACAGATACGCAGTATTTT. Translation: CATRNSGASTDTQYF.

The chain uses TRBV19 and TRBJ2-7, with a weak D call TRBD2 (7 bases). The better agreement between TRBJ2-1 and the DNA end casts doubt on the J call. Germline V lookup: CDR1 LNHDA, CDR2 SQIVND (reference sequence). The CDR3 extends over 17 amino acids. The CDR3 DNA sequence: TGTGCCAGTAGTATAGAGGGGGGGCTAGCGGCCTACAATGAGCAGTTCTTC. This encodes CASSIEGGLAAYNEQFF.

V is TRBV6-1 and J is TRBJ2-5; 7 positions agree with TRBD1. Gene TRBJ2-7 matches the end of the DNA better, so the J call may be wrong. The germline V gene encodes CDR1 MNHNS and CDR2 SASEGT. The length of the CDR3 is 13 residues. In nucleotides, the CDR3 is TGTGCCAGCAGTGGTCAGGGGGTCTACGAGCAGTACTTC. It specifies CASSGQGVYEQYF.

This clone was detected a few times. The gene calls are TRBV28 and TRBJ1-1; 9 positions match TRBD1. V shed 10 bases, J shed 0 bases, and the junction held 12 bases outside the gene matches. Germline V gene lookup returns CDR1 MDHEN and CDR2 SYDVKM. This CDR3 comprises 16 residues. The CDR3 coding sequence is TGTGCCACCCTTCCCGGGACAGGGTACATGAACACTGAAGCTTTCTTT. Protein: CATLPGTGYMNTEAFF.